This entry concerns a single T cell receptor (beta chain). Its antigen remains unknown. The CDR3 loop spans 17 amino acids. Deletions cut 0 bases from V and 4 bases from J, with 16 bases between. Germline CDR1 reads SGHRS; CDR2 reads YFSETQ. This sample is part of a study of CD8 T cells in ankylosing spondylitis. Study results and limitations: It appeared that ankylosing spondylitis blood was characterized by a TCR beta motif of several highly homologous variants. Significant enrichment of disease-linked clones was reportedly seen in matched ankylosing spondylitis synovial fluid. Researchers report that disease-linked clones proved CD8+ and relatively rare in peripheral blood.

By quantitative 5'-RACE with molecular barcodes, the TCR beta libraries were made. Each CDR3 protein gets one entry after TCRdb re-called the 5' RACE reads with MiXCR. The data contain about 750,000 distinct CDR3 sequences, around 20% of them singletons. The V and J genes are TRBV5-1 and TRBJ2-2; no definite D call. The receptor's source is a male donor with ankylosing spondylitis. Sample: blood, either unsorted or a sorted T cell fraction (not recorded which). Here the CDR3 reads CASSLGTMNVGTGELFF. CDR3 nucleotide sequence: TGCGCCAGCAGCTTGGGGACCATGAATGTTGGCACCGGGGAGCTGTTTTTT.